The 27 T cell receptor beta chains presented below share a single source sample, sequenced in a study of OX40 agonist ivuxolimab in advanced cancers. Libraries were prepared by immunoSEQ multiplex PCR; TCRdb keeps only in-frame clonotypes and omits some of them. This sample carries 65,000 to 90,000 clones, 82% of them seen once, and the ten largest clones take around 5.1%. This material consisted of CD4+ or CD8+ T cells sorted from blood, taken in a trial of the OX40 agonist ivuxolimab. The receptors come from an adult with an advanced solid tumor such as melanoma, head and neck, liver or kidney cancer.

The chain recombines TRBV27 with TRBJ2-7, with D possibly TRBD2 on 6 matching bases. Germline V CDR1 and CDR2: MNHEY, SMNVEV (reference sequence). The CDR3 sequence is 15 residues long. The V and J ends lost 4 bases and 4 bases respectively, with 17 bases between them. DNA of the CDR3: TGTGCCAGCAGTTCGGAGGGACTCTTTAAGTACGAGCAGTACTTC. This translates into CASSSEGLFKYEQYF.

V is TRBV28 and J is TRBJ1-5, with 9 bases identical to TRBD1. This CDR3 is 21 amino acids long. After removal of 4 bases from V and 1 base from J, the junction contained 20 bases not matched to a gene. Germline V gives CDR1 MDHEN, CDR2 SYDVKM. CDR3 DNA: TGTGCCAGCAGTTCCTATATCCTGTGGGACAGGGTTCGGGGAAGCAATCAGCCCCAGCATTTT. Its protein product is CASSSYILWDRVRGSNQPQHF.

The genes are TRBV5-4 and TRBJ2-7, with 8 bases that match TRBD1. This CDR3 comprises 15 residues. Germline V gene data show CDR1 as SGHNT and CDR2 as YYREEE (reference sequence). The trim removed 1 base at V and 1 base at J, leaving 4 bases unmatched. CDR3 in DNA: TGTGCCAGCAGCTTGACAGGGGGAAAATCCTACGAGCAGTACTTC. This gives the protein CASSLTGGKSYEQYF.

V is TRBV28 and J is TRBJ2-7; D uncertain. The V end was cut by 7 bases, the J end by 5 bases, with 15 bases between. CDR1 and CDR2 (germline): MDHEN, SYDVKM. The CDR3 has 13 amino acids. This CDR3 is CASTTIQNHEQYF. CDR3 nucleotide sequence: TGTGCCAGCACAACCATCCAAAACCACGAGCAGTACTTC.

The chain combines TRBV6-5 with TRBJ2-1; TRBD1 is a possible D gene (6 bases). The CDR3 has 11 amino acids. From germline, CDR1 is MNHEY and CDR2 SVGAGI. V lost 7 bases and J 15 bases, leaving 16 bases between the germline ends. CDR3 nucleotides: TGTGCCAGCACTTATGGACAGAGGCGGTTCTTC. Its translation: CASTYGQRRFF.

Written as DNA, the CDR3 is TGCGCCAGCAGCCTTAGGACTAGCGGGGGGGCCTACAATGAGCAGTTCTTC. This translates into CASSLRTSGGAYNEQFF. The chain employs TRBV4-1 and TRBJ2-1, with 15 bases identical to TRBD2. Germline CDR1 and CDR2: MGHRA and YSYEKL. The CDR3 is made up of 17 amino acids. J gave up 2 bases and V 4 bases, and 3 bases lay outside the gene matches.

V usage is TRBV2 and J usage is TRBJ2-6; 7 nucleotides align to TRBD1. V shed 5 bases and J 2 bases; nucleotides not matched to a gene: 6. Germline-derived CDR1 and CDR2 are SNHLY and FYNNEI. The length of the CDR3 is 16 residues. For the CDR3, the DNA is TGTGCCAGCAGTACTAGTGGACAGGCTGGGGCCAACGTCCTGACTTTC. Amino acid sequence: CASSTSGQAGANVLTF.

This clone was counted between two and nine times. The chain is built from TRBV6-5 and TRBJ1-6; D uncertain. The ends were cut back, 4 bases at V and 7 bases at J, with 8 bases in the middle. The CDR3 has 13 amino acids. The germline CDR1 and CDR2 sequences are MNHEY and SVGAGI. For the CDR3, the DNA is TGTGCCAGCAGTTTGGCCTCGAATTCACCCCTCCACTTT. Protein sequence: CASSLASNSPLHF.

V is TRBV27 and J is TRBJ1-2, with 10 positions matching TRBD1. Trimming removed 3 bases from V and 7 bases from J; junction bases left unmatched: 2. The V gene's germline CDR1 is MNHEY and CDR2 SMNVEV (reference sequence). The CDR3 spans 13 residues. This chain's CDR3 is CASSFGTGVGYTF. CDR3 coding DNA: TGTGCCAGCAGTTTTGGGACAGGGGTTGGCTACACCTTC.

V usage is TRBV18 and J usage is TRBJ1-5, with a tentative D call TRBD1 (5 bases). V lost 5 bases, J lost 7 bases, and 15 bases lay in between. The CDR3 is made up of 14 amino acids. Germline assignment: CDR1 KGHSH and CDR2 LQKENI. As DNA, the CDR3 is TGTGCCAGCTCAGCCTTGCAGGGTACCCAGCCCCAGCATTTT. The encoded protein is CASSALQGTQPQHF.

The chain couples TRBV18 to TRBJ2-2; D may match TRBD1 or TRBD2 (6 bases each). CDR3 length: 15 residues. The V gene's germline CDR1 is KGHSH and CDR2 LQKENI. The germline V and J ends were trimmed by 1 base and 2 bases, with 8 bases remaining between them. DNA for the CDR3: TGTGCCAGCTCACCACTGGGGGGCAACACCGGGGAGCTGTTTTTT. Its translation is CASSPLGGNTGELFF.

This rearrangement joins TRBV5-1 to TRBJ2-5, with 8 bases aligning to TRBD1. The V and J ends lost 6 bases and 2 bases, in that order; junction bases with no gene match: 6. CDR1 SGHRS and CDR2 YFSETQ come from the germline V gene. The CDR3 covers 14 residues. The CDR3 nucleotides read TGCGCCAGCACAGGGGGCGCAAGACAAGAGACCCAGTACTTC. Translating it yields CASTGGARQETQYF.

This sequence joins TRBV7-2 and TRBJ2-7; D is perhaps TRBD1 or TRBD2 (6 bases each). The CDR3 totals 14 residues. The V end lost 5 bases, the J end lost 7 bases, and 18 bases lay between the germline ends. Germline V gene lookup returns CDR1 SGHTA and CDR2 FQGNSA. The CDR3 nucleotides read TGTGCCAGCAGCGCCACGGGGGCGTCAGGGGAGCAGTACTTC. Amino acids: CASSATGASGEQYF.

The genes are TRBV7-2 and TRBJ2-2; no definite D call. The CDR3 is 15 residues long. Germline CDR1 reads SGHTA; CDR2 reads FQGNSA. With 0 bases removed from V and 1 base from J, the gap between germline ends came to 6 bases. As DNA, the CDR3 is TGTGCCAGCAGCTTAGCGCGTTGGAACACCGGGGAGCTGTTTTTT. Amino acids: CASSLARWNTGELFF.

This chain connects TRBV7-7 to TRBJ2-4; D gene uncertain. V was cut by 2 bases and J by 1 base, with 12 bases left in between. CDR3 length: 16 residues. In germline, CDR1 is SSHAT, CDR2 FNYEAQ (reference sequence). Here the CDR3 DNA reads TGTGCCAGCAGCTTAATTACCCGGTTGGCCAAAAACATTCAGTACTTC. Its translation is CASSLITRLAKNIQYF.

The V gene is TRBV7-2, the J gene TRBJ1-2; D perhaps matches TRBD1 (6 bases). V lost 5 bases, J lost 8 bases, and 21 bases lay in between. The CDR3 loop spans 15 amino acids. Germline CDR1 reads SGHTA; CDR2 reads FQGNSA. DNA for the CDR3: TGTGCCAGCAGCGAGCAGGAAGGATGGCAGGGGGGCTACACCTTC. This sequence encodes CASSEQEGWQGGYTF.

The chain carries TRBV18 and TRBJ1-4, with 10 bases matching TRBD1. The CDR3 runs 17 residues. V was clipped by 2 bases and J by 8 bases; unmatched bases: 11. Germline V gene data show CDR1 as KGHSH and CDR2 as LQKENI. The CDR3 DNA sequence: TGTGCCAGCTCACCAGGGGTGACCGGGACAGGGGACGAAAAACTGTTTTTT. Amino acids: CASSPGVTGTGDEKLFF.

The gene calls are TRBV19 and TRBJ1-5; no firm D call. The CDR3 contains 12 residues. V shed 3 bases and J shed 2 bases, with 2 bases lying between them. CDR1 LNHDA and CDR2 SQIVND come from the germline V gene (reference sequence). CDR3 coding DNA: TGTGCCAGTAGTATCGGCAATCAGCCCCAGCATTTT. Protein product: CASSIGNQPQHF.

This clone came up once. The gene calls are TRBV7-9 and TRBJ1-2; the D is unclear. The CDR3 runs to 14 residues. V gave up 2 bases and J gave up 4 bases, with 11 bases separating them. The germline V gene encodes CDR1 SEHNR and CDR2 FQNEAQ (reference sequence). CDR3 nucleotide sequence: TGTGCCAGCAGCTTATCAAACGGCGCCTATGGCTACACCTTC. This encodes CASSLSNGAYGYTF. Looking up the rest from reference TRBV7-9 and TRBJ1-2 gives the full variable domain: DTGVSQNPRHKITKRGQNVTFRCDPISEHNRLYWYRQTLGQGPEFLTYFQNEAQLEKSRLLSDRFSAERPKGSFSTLEIQRTEQGDSAMYLCASSLSNGAYGYTFGSGTRLTVV.

Regarding this clone: One junction end does not reproduce the germline sequence, and a read error may be involved. The J gene is TRBJ2-3, the V gene TRBV7-2; 8 bases line up with TRBD1. The CDR3 totals 15 residues. Germline CDR1 SGHTA, CDR2 FQGNSA. The DNA of the CDR3 is TGTGCCAGCAGCTTAAGTCAGGAGGTCAGGGGGCGTGAGGATTTT. Protein sequence: CASSLSQEVRGREDF.

The V and J genes are TRBV5-1 and TRBJ2-2; tentative D call: TRBD1 (6 bases). This CDR3 has 15 amino acids. Trimming removed 6 bases at V and 0 bases at J, with 12 bases between. CDR1 is SGHRS and CDR2 is YFSETQ in the germline V gene. The CDR3 bases are TGCGCCAGCAAAACCGGGACATCGAACACCGGGGAGCTGTTTTTT. This sequence encodes CASKTGTSNTGELFF.

The chain couples TRBV7-6 to TRBJ2-3; D gene uncertain. Trimming took 5 bases from V and 2 from J, leaving 8 bases between them. The CDR3 consists of 13 residues. Germline assignment: CDR1 SGHVS and CDR2 FNYEAQ. The CDR3 reads CASSPSHTDTQYF. The CDR3 nucleotides read TGTGCCAGCAGCCCCAGTCACACAGATACGCAGTATTTT.

The chain carries TRBV14 and TRBJ2-1; D gene unclear. Germline V gives CDR1 SGHDN, CDR2 FVKESK. The CDR3 contains 11 residues. V dropped 4 bases and J dropped 15 bases, with 13 bases sitting between them. CDR3 amino acids: CASSPGDGPFF. CDR3 in DNA: TGTGCCAGCAGCCCAGGTGACGGACCGTTCTTC.

The table lists this clone with a few counts. The chain uses TRBV4-1 and TRBJ1-6; TRBD1 matches 10 bases. The CDR3 runs to 18 residues. CDR1 is MGHRA and CDR2 is YSYEKL in the germline V gene. V was clipped by 0 bases and J by 8 bases; unmatched bases: 10. Here the CDR3 reads CASSQEEMTGGGDSPLHF. Here the CDR3 DNA reads TGCGCCAGCAGCCAAGAAGAGATGACAGGGGGCGGAGATTCACCCCTCCACTTT.

The chain combines TRBV5-1 with TRBJ2-7; D gene unclear. This CDR3 contains 13 residues. V was clipped by 4 bases and J by 4 bases, with 12 bases between them. Germline V gene data show CDR1 as SGHRS and CDR2 as YFSETQ. CDR3 in amino acids: CASSNTYLYEQYF. The DNA of the CDR3 is TGCGCCAGCAGCAATACCTACCTATACGAGCAGTACTTC.

The rearrangement uses TRBV29-1 and TRBJ2-5, with D maybe TRBD2 (6 bases). Germline assignment: CDR1 SQVTM and CDR2 ANQGSEA. Deletions cut 4 bases from V and 5 bases from J, with 14 bases between. The CDR3 is 13 amino acids. The CDR3 reads CSVGGEERETQYF. The CDR3 nucleotides read TGCAGCGTTGGGGGGGAAGAGAGGGAGACCCAGTACTTC.

This CDR3 reads CASRPTVTNTEAFF. CDR3 nucleotides: TGTGCCAGTAGACCGACTGTTACCAACACTGAAGCTTTCTTT. The V call is TRBV19, the J call TRBJ1-1; no reliable D call. From germline, CDR1 is LNHDA and CDR2 SQIVND (reference sequence). V lost 6 bases and J 2 bases, leaving 13 bases between the germline ends. The CDR3 is 14 amino acids.